The present T cell receptor beta chain was sequenced within a study of blood T cell repertoires in COVID-19. Whole-study context: Researchers got acute and convalescent COVID-19 samples from the United States, Italy and Spain. T cells, B-cell-depleted T cells, or PBMCs supplied cDNA or gDNA.

As handled by the study authors: Amplified reference gene primers provided the basis for estimating nucleated cell counts. Only in-frame clones appear in the TCRdb table, and some are missing; sequencing was by immunoSEQ multiplex PCR. That table furnishes V, J and clone size, whereas the DNA furnished D and trimming. The table shows roughly 160,000 clones, with around 84% occurring only once. Patients in Seattle were enrolled during active infection, then followed longitudinally. Looked up from germline, CDR1 is SGHTA and CDR2 is FQGNSA. This CDR3 region has 17 residues. The V gene end was trimmed by 1 base and the J gene end by 2 bases; junction bases not matched to a gene: 9.

This TCR was recovered from a woman over 75 with COVID-19, enrolled during active disease. The sequencing input was peripheral blood. The gene calls are TRBV7-2 and TRBJ2-7; 9 nucleotides match TRBD1. CDR3 sequence: CASSLGWGQGPTYEQYF. The CDR3 coding sequence is TGTGCCAGCAGCTTAGGTTGGGGACAGGGACCTACCTACGAGCAGTACTTC.